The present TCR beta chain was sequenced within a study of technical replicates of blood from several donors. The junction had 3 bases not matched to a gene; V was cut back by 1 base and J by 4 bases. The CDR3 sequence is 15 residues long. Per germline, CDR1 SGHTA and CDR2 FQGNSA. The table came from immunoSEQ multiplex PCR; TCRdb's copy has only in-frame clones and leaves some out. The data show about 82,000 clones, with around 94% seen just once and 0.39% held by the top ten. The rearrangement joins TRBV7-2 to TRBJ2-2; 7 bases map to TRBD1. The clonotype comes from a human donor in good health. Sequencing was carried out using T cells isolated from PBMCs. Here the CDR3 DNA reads TGTGCCAGCAGCTTAGGAGCAGGGGGCACCGGGGAGCTGTTTTTT. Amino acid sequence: CASSLGAGGTGELFF.